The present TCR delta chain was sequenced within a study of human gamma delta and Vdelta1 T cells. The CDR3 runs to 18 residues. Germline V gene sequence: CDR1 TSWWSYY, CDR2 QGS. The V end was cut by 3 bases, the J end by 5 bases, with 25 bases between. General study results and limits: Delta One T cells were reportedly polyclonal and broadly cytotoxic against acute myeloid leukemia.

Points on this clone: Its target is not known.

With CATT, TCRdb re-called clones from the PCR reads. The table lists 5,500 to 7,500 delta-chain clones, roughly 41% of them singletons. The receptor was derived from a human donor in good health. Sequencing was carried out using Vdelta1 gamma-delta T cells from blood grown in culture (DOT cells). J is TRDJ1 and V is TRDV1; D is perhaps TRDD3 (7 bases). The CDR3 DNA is TGTGCTCTTGGGGACCCTATCGGCCTTCCCCGACTGGGGGATAAACTCATCTTT. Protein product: CALGDPIGLPRLGDKLIF.